These 31 T cell receptor beta chains were all obtained from the same sample, sequenced in a study of blood T cell repertoires in COVID-19. Method: immunoSEQ multiplex PCR; TCRdb's copy keeps in-frame clones and lacks some. The table has over 150,000 clones, around 87% seen once. The sequenced sample consisted of PBMCs or T cells enriched from blood (not recorded which). The source of these receptors is a woman aged 30 to 39 who had recovered from COVID-19.

This chain links TRBV2 with TRBJ1-2; D is possibly TRBD1 (5 bases). Trimming removed 5 bases from V and 5 bases from J, with 12 bases in between. This CDR3 has 13 amino acids. Looked up from germline, CDR1 is SNHLY and CDR2 is FYNNEI. The CDR3 is CASSNSGIYGYTF. CDR3 nucleotide sequence: TGTGCCAGCAGTAATTCAGGGATTTATGGCTACACCTTC.

The chain joins TRBV5-1 to TRBJ1-1; D unresolved. The germline CDR1 and CDR2 sequences are SGHRS and YFSETQ. The CDR3 is made up of 15 amino acids. Trimming pared 0 bases from V and 0 bases from J, leaving 9 bases between. CDR3 loop: CASSLGGAMNTEAFF. The CDR3 DNA reads TGCGCCAGCAGCTTGGGAGGTGCCATGAACACTGAAGCTTTCTTT.

This chain joins TRBV13 and TRBJ1-2; TRBD1 is a possible D gene (6 bases). The CDR3 is made up of 15 amino acids. The germline V gene encodes CDR1 PRHDT and CDR2 FYEKMQ (reference sequence). The ends were cut back, 5 bases at V and 4 bases at J, with 17 bases in the middle. In DNA, the CDR3 is TGTGCCAGCAGCCCACCCCGGGGGGCCATCTATGGCTACACCTTC. Its protein is CASSPPRGAIYGYTF.

The chain joins TRBV11-1 to TRBJ2-5, with 11 bases matching TRBD2. Germline V lookup: CDR1 SGHAT, CDR2 FQDESV (reference sequence). V trimming: 5 bases; J trimming: 5 bases; junction bases outside the gene matches: 7. The CDR3 spans 15 residues. The CDR3 loop reads CASSTTSGGRETQYF. CDR3 coding DNA: TGTGCCAGCAGCACAACTAGCGGGGGAAGGGAGACCCAGTACTTC.

The chain joins TRBV7-6 to TRBJ2-1, with TRBD2 matching over 13 bases. The CDR3 sequence is 15 residues long. Germline V CDR1 and CDR2: SGHVS, FNYEAQ. The ends lost 5 bases at V and 7 bases at J; junction bases unmatched: 5. The chain's CDR3 is CASSPGGLAGNEQFF. The CDR3 DNA is TGTGCCAGCAGCCCTGGGGGACTAGCGGGGAATGAGCAGTTCTTC. The complete variable domain, with remaining parts taken from reference TRBV7-6 and TRBJ2-1, reads GAGVSQSPRYKVTKRGQDVALRCDPISGHVSLYWYRQALGQGPEFLTYFNYEAQQDKSGLPNDRFSAERPEGSISTLTIQRTEQRDSAMYRCASSPGGLAGNEQFFGPGTRLTVL.

The genes are TRBV21-1 and TRBJ2-7; TRBD2, the table's D call, lacks a check against the DNA. TRBV21-1 is a pseudogene. The CDR3 has 14 residues. The CDR3 protein is CASSKGLAYHEQYF. The CDR3 nucleotides are TGTGCCAGCAGCAAGGGACTAGCGTACCACGAGCAGTACTTC.

This chain links TRBV9 with TRBJ1-1; 7 bases align to TRBD1. The CDR3 runs to 13 residues. Germline lookup yields CDR1 SGDLS and CDR2 YYNGEE. With V trimmed by 2 bases and J by 12 bases, 10 bases remained unmatched. CDR3 nucleotide sequence: TGTGCCAGCAGCGTCGGGACAGTGGGAAGACCTTTCTTT. Encoded protein: CASSVGTVGRPFF.

This rearrangement joins TRBV28 to TRBJ1-2; TRBD1 aligns across 10 bases. The germline gives CDR1 MDHEN, CDR2 SYDVKM. The CDR3 totals 14 residues. V lost 5 bases and J lost 4; bases outside the gene matches: 4. This CDR3 is CASSTGTGVYGYTF. The CDR3 DNA reads TGTGCCAGCAGTACCGGGACAGGGGTCTATGGCTACACCTTC.

This chain uses TRBV27 with TRBJ2-1; TRBD2 matches at 10 bases. CDR3 length equals 16 residues. After removal of 3 bases from V and 8 bases from J, the junction contained 10 bases not matched to a gene. Germline CDR1 is MNHEY and CDR2 is SMNVEV (reference sequence). This chain's CDR3 is CASSFSSAGGRDEQFF. The DNA for the CDR3 is TGTGCCAGCAGTTTTTCCTCAGCGGGAGGGCGGGATGAGCAGTTCTTC.

The chain combines TRBV9 with TRBJ2-7; 8 positions agree with TRBD2. This CDR3 has 14 residues. V was pared by 3 bases and J by 2 bases, with 4 bases of the junction left unmatched. Per germline, CDR1 SGDLS and CDR2 YYNGEE. The CDR3 region has the DNA TGTGCCAGCAGCGAAGCGGGGGCCACCTACGAGCAGTACTTC. Translation: CASSEAGATYEQYF.

The rearrangement links TRBV11-3 to TRBJ2-5; tentative D call: TRBD1 (5 bases). Germline CDR1 SGHNT, CDR2 YENEEA. The CDR3 is 14 residues long. V lost 3 bases and J 0 bases, leaving 8 bases between the germline ends. This CDR3 reads CASSLTDYQETQYF. The CDR3, as DNA: TGTGCCAGCAGCTTGACAGACTACCAAGAGACCCAGTACTTC.

This clone was seen only a few times. J is TRBJ2-3 and V is TRBV5-4; D may be TRBD2 (6 bases). V gave up 4 bases and J gave up 4 bases, with 19 bases separating them. The CDR3 length is 16 residues. Looked up from germline, CDR1 is SGHNT and CDR2 is YYREEE (reference sequence). The chain's CDR3 is CASSPGVGGRADTQYF. For the CDR3, the DNA is TGTGCCAGCAGCCCCGGGGTCGGGGGAAGGGCAGATACGCAGTATTTT.

The chain couples TRBV6-2 or TRBV6-3 to TRBJ2-7; D not certain. The CDR3 is 14 residues long. From germline, CDR1 is MNHEY and CDR2 SVGEGT. V dropped 0 bases and J dropped 2 bases, with 8 bases sitting between them. The CDR3 region has the DNA TGTGCCAGCAGTTACTCATGGGCCCCCTACGAGCAGTACTTC. This translates into CASSYSWAPYEQYF.

This sequence joins TRBV5-6 and TRBJ2-7; a weak D match, TRBD2 (5 bases). Trimming removed 1 base at V and 4 bases at J, with 6 bases between. Germline CDR1 and CDR2: SGHDT and YYEEEE. The CDR3 loop spans 12 amino acids. Written as DNA, the CDR3 is TGTGCCAGCAGCTTGCGGGGATACGAGCAGTACTTC. Protein: CASSLRGYEQYF.

The V and J genes are TRBV9 and TRBJ2-7; D is undetermined. The CDR3 totals 14 residues. The V gene's germline CDR1 is SGDLS and CDR2 YYNGEE. Trimming took off 0 bases at V and 7 bases at J, with 14 bases between the two ends. DNA of the CDR3: TGTGCCAGCAGCGTAGCAGGAATGTGGTCGGAGCAGTACTTC. Translated, it gives CASSVAGMWSEQYF.

The V gene is TRBV7-2, the J gene TRBJ1-5; 7 positions match TRBD1. The CDR3 totals 15 residues. V was clipped by 3 bases and J by 2 bases; unmatched bases: 4. CDR1 and CDR2 (germline): SGHTA, FQGNSA. CDR3 DNA sequence: TGTGCCAGCAGCTTTGGACAGGTTGGCAATCAGCCCCAGCATTTT. Encoded protein: CASSFGQVGNQPQHF. The full variable domain, its missing parts supplied by reference TRBV7-2 and TRBJ1-5, is GAGVSQSPSNKVTEKGKDVELRCDPISGHTALYWYRQSLGQGLEFLIYFQGNSAPDKSGLPSDRFSAERTGGSVSTLTIQRTQQEDSAVYLCASSFGQVGNQPQHFGDGTRLSIL.

V is TRBV5-1 and J is TRBJ1-1; 7 bases agree with TRBD1. Trimming removed 0 bases from V and 5 bases from J; junction bases left unmatched: 4. Per the germline V gene, CDR1 is SGHRS and CDR2 is YFSETQ. The CDR3 extends over 14 amino acids. DNA of the CDR3: TGCGCCAGCAGCTTGGCGGCAGGGGGGACTGAAGCTTTCTTT. This translates into CASSLAAGGTEAFF.

The chain carries TRBV13 and TRBJ1-6; 7 nucleotides match TRBD1. Unmatched junction bases numbered 9, after V lost 6 bases and J lost 10 bases. The V gene's germline CDR1 is PRHDT and CDR2 FYEKMQ (reference sequence). The CDR3 is 14 amino acids. The CDR3 DNA follows: TGTGCCAGCAGTTTAAGACAGGGATGGTCACCCCTCCACTTT. It is translated as CASSLRQGWSPLHF.

V and J are TRBV5-1 and TRBJ1-6, with D tentatively TRBD1 (6 bases). Germline CDR1 is SGHRS and CDR2 is YFSETQ. The CDR3 totals 15 residues. The V end was cut by 4 bases, the J end by 8 bases, with 16 bases between. CDR3 loop: CASSADLQGYSPLHF. DNA of the CDR3: TGCGCCAGCAGCGCAGACCTACAGGGTTATTCACCCCTCCACTTT. The whole variable domain, remainder taken from reference TRBV5-1 and TRBJ1-6, is KAGVTQTPRYLIKTRGQQVTLSCSPISGHRSVSWYQQTPGQGLQFLFEYFSETQRNKGNFPGRFSGRQFSNSRSEMNVSTLELGDSALYLCASSADLQGYSPLHFGNGTRLTVT.

The chain has TRBV5-4 and TRBJ1-2; the D gene is possibly TRBD1 (5 bases). The length of the CDR3 is 14 residues. Germline V CDR1 and CDR2: SGHNT, YYREEE (reference sequence). V lost 4 bases, J lost 3 bases, and 13 bases lay in between. The CDR3 bases are TGTGCCAGCAGCCCCACGACAGCAGACTATGGCTACACCTTC. Amino acids: CASSPTTADYGYTF.

This chain uses TRBV6-5 with TRBJ2-3, with a possible D match to TRBD1 (5 bases). Trimming stripped 2 bases from V and 0 bases from J, with 12 bases between. The V gene's germline CDR1 is MNHEY and CDR2 SVGAGI. This CDR3 has 16 amino acids. The CDR3 bases are TGTGCCAGCAGTTACCAGGACACATCTAGCACAGATACGCAGTATTTT. It yields the protein CASSYQDTSSTDTQYF.

The J gene is TRBJ1-3, the V gene TRBV7-8, with a weak D call TRBD1 (5 bases). The germline CDR1 and CDR2 sequences are SGHVS and FQNEAQ. This CDR3 is 16 amino acids long. Trimming took off 1 base at V and 0 bases at J, with 10 bases between the two ends. CDR3 nucleotide sequence: TGTGCCAGCAGCTTAGGCCAGGGTTTCTCTGGAAACACCATATATTTT. Its translation: CASSLGQGFSGNTIYF.

V and J are TRBV12-3 or TRBV12-4 and TRBJ1-3; D call uncertain. The CDR3 is made up of 11 amino acids. V was shortened by 2 bases and J by 7 bases, with 3 bases between the two germline ends. The CDR3 DNA sequence: TGTGCCAGCAGTTTACGGAACACCATATATTTT. It encodes CASSLRNTIYF.

V and J are TRBV2 and TRBJ1-2; 7 bases are a match to TRBD1. The germline V gene has CDR1 SNHLY and CDR2 FYNNEI. V lost 6 bases to trimming and J lost 3 bases; unmatched junction nucleotides: 10. The CDR3 totals 15 residues. The CDR3 sequence: CASRRRLGTDYGYTF. CDR3 in DNA: TGTGCCAGCAGAAGAAGACTCGGGACAGACTATGGCTACACCTTC.

The chain links TRBV27 to TRBJ2-3, with D maybe TRBD2 (5 bases). The CDR3 runs to 12 residues. The V and J ends lost 3 bases and 9 bases respectively, with 10 bases between them. Germline CDR1 MNHEY, CDR2 SMNVEV (reference sequence). The CDR3 nucleotides are TGTGCCAGCAGTTTTCACAGAGGGACGCAGTATTTT. It codes for CASSFHRGTQYF.

The chain carries TRBV11-2 and TRBJ1-2; D is unclear. With 0 bases removed from V and 3 bases from J, the gap between germline ends came to 11 bases. The CDR3 has 15 residues. The germline V gene has CDR1 SGHAT and CDR2 FQNNGV. CDR3 nucleotides: TGTGCCAGCAGCTTAGATACGGGTATAGACTATGGCTACACCTTC. Translating it yields CASSLDTGIDYGYTF.

Only a few counts were recorded for this clone. This sequence joins TRBV5-4 and TRBJ2-3; 11 nucleotides line up with TRBD2. CDR1 SGHNT and CDR2 YYREEE come from the germline V gene (reference sequence). V shed 3 bases, J shed 4 bases, and the junction held 7 bases outside the gene matches. The CDR3 is 16 residues long. This CDR3 is CASSSELAGEPDTQYF. The CDR3 DNA sequence: TGTGCCAGCAGCTCCGAACTAGCGGGAGAACCAGATACGCAGTATTTT.

The chain couples TRBV19 to TRBJ2-7, with D unclear. The ends were cut back, 3 bases at V and 4 bases at J, with 7 bases in the middle. CDR1 and CDR2 (germline): LNHDA, SQIVND (reference sequence). The CDR3 has 12 amino acids. The CDR3 DNA follows: TGTGCCAGTAGTATTGGCACGTACGAGCAGTACTTC. Translating gives CASSIGTYEQYF.

J is TRBJ2-3 and V is TRBV6-5; D may be TRBD2 (6 bases). Trimming cost V 6 bases and J 6 bases, with 13 bases left between them. CDR3 length: 13 residues. CDR1 and CDR2 from the germline V gene are MNHEY and SVGAGI. In nucleotides, the CDR3 is TGTGCCAGCAGCCCGCCAGGAGGGGATACGCAGTATTTT. Translated: CASSPPGGDTQYF.

This sequence joins TRBV19 and TRBJ2-7; D not resolved. From germline, CDR1 is LNHDA and CDR2 SQIVND (reference sequence). This CDR3 is built from 13 residues. The CDR3 sequence: CAVKAPAVYEQYF. DNA for the CDR3: TGTGCGGTAAAAGCCCCGGCGGTCTACGAGCAGTACTTC.

This clone was counted once. J is TRBJ1-5 and V is TRBV30; possibly TRBD1 for D (6 bases). CDR1 is GTSNPN and CDR2 is SVGIG in the germline V gene (reference sequence). The V end lost 2 bases, the J end lost 3 bases, and 8 bases lay between the germline ends. The CDR3 runs to 13 residues. CDR3 coding DNA: TGTGCCTGGAGTTCAGGGGTCAATCAGCCCCAGCATTTT. The encoded protein is CAWSSGVNQPQHF. The full variable domain, its missing parts supplied by reference TRBV30 and TRBJ1-5, is SQTIHQWPATLVQPVGSPLSLECTVEGTSNPNLYWYRQAAGRGLQLLFYSVGIGQISSEVPQNLSASRPQDRQFILSSKKLLLSDSGFYLCAWSSGVNQPQHFGDGTRLSIL.